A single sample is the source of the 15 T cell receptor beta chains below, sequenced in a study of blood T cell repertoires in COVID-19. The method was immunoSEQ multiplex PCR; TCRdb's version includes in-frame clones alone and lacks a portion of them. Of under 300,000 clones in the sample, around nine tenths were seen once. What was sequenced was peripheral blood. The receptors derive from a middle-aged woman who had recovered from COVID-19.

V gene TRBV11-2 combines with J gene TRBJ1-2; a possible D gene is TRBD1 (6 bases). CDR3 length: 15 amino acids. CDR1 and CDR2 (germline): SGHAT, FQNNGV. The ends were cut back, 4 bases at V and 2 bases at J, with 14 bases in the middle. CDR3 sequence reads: CASSWGGAQNYGYTF. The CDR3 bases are TGTGCCAGCAGCTGGGGGGGCGCCCAAAACTATGGCTACACCTTC.

CDR3 amino acids: CASSSSGTGVFDTQYF. The CDR3 bases are TGTGCCAGCAGCTCCTCCGGGACTGGGGTTTTCGATACGCAGTATTTT. The chain joins TRBV4-2 to TRBJ2-3; D possibly corresponds to TRBD2 (6 bases). The V and J ends lost 5 bases and 6 bases respectively, with 21 bases between them. In germline, CDR1 is LGHNA, CDR2 YNFKEQ. This CDR3 region has 16 residues.

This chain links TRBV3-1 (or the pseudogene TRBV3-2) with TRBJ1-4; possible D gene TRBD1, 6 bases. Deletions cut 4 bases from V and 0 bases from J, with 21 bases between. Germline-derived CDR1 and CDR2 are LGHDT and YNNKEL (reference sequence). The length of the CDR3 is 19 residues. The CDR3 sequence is CASSPTPLTGLATNEKLFF. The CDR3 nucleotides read TGTGCCAGCAGCCCCACCCCTTTGACAGGTCTGGCAACTAATGAAAAACTGTTTTTT.

This CDR3 reads CASSPRTGESTDTQYF. CDR3 sequence (DNA): TGTGCCAGTAGTCCCCGGACAGGGGAAAGCACAGATACGCAGTATTTT. The rearrangement links TRBV19 to TRBJ2-3, with 9 bases matching TRBD1. V shed 5 bases, J shed 0 bases, and the junction held 6 bases outside the gene matches. Germline V gives CDR1 LNHDA, CDR2 SQIVND (reference sequence). The CDR3 has 16 amino acids.

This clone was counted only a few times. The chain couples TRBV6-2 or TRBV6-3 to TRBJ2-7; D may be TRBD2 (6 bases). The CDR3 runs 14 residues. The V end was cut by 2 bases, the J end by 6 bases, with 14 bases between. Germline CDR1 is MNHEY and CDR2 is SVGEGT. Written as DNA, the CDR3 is TGTGCCAGCAGTTACGTCGGGAGTAGGACCGAGCAGTACTTC. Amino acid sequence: CASSYVGSRTEQYF.

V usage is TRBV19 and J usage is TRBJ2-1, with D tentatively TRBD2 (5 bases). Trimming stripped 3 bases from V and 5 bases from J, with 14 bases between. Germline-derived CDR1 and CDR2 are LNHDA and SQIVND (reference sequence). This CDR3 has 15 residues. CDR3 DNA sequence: TGTGCCAGTAGTATGGTTGTGCTCGGGAACAATGAGCAGTTCTTC. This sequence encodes CASSMVVLGNNEQFF.

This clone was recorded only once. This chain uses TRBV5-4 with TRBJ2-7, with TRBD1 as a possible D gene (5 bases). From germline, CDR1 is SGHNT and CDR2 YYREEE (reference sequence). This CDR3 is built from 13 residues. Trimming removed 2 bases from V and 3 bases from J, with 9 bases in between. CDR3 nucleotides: TGTGCCAGCAGCTTTCAGGGTGTCTACGAGCAGTACTTC. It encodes CASSFQGVYEQYF.

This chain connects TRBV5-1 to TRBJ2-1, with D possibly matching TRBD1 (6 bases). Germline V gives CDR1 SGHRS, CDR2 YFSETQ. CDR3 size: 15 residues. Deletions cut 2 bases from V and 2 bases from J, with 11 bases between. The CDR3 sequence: CASSFGQPPYNEQFF. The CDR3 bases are TGCGCCAGCAGCTTCGGACAGCCCCCCTACAATGAGCAGTTCTTC.

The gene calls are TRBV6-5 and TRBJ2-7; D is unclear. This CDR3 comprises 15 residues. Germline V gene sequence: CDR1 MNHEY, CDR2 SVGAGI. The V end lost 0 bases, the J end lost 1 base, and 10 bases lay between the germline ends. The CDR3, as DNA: TGTGCCAGCAGTTACTCGGCGGATGAATCCTACGAGCAGTACTTC. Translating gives CASSYSADESYEQYF.

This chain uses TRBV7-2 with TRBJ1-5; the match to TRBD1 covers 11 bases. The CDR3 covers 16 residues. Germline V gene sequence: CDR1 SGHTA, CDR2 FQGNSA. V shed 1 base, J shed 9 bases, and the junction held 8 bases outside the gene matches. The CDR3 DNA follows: TGTGCCAGCAGCTTAGAGGGGACAGGGGGAATTCGGCCCCAGCATTTT. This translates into CASSLEGTGGIRPQHF. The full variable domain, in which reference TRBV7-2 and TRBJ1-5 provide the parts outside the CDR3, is GAGVSQSPSNKVTEKGKDVELRCDPISGHTALYWYRQSLGQGLEFLIYFQGNSAPDKSGLPSDRFSAERTGGSVSTLTIQRTQQEDSAVYLCASSLEGTGGIRPQHFGDGTRLSIL.

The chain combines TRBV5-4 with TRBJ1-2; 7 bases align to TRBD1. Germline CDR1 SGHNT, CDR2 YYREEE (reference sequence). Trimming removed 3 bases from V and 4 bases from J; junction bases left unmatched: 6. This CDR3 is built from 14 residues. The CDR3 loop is CASSSLDRFYGYTF. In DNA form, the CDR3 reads TGTGCCAGCAGCTCCCTGGACAGGTTCTATGGCTACACCTTC.

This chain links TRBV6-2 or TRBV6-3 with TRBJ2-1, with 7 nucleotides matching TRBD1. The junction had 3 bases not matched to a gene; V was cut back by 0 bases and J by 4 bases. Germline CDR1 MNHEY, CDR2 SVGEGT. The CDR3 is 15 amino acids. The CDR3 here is CASSYSGQVYNEQFF. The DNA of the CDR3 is TGTGCCAGCAGTTACTCTGGACAGGTATACAATGAGCAGTTCTTC.

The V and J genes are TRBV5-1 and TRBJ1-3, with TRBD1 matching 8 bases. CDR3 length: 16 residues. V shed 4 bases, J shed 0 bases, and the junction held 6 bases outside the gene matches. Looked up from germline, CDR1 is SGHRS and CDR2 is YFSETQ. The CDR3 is CASSEDRVGSGNTIYF. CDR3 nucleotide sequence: TGCGCCAGCAGCGAGGACAGGGTGGGCTCTGGAAACACCATATATTTT.

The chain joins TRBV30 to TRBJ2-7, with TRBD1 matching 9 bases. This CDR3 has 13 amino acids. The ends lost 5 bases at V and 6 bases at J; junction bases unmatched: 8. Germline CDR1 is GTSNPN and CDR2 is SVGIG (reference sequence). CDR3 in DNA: TGTGCCTGGGACGGGACAGGGAGGTCCGAGCAGTACTTC. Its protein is CAWDGTGRSEQYF.

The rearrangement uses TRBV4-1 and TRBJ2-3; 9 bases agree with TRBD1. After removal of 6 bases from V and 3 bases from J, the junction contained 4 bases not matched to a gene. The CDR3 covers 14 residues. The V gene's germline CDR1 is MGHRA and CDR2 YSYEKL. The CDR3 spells CASRQQGATDTQYF. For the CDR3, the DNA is TGCGCCAGCAGGCAACAGGGGGCTACAGATACGCAGTATTTT.